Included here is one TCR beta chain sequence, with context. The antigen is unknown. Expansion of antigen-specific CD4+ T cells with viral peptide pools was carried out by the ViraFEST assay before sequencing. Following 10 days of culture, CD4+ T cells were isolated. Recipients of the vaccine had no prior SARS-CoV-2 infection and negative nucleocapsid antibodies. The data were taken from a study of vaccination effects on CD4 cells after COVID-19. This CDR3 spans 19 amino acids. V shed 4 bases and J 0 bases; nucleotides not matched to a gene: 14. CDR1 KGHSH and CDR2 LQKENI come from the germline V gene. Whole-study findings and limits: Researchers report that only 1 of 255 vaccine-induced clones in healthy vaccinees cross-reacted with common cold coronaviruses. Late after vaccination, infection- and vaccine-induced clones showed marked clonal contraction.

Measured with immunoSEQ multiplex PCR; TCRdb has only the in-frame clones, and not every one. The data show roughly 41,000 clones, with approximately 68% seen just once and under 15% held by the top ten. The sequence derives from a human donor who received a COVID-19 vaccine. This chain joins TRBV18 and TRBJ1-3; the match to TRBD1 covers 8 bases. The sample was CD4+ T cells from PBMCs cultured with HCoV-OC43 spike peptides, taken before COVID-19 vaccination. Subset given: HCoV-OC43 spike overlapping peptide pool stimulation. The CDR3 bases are TGTGCCAGCTCACGGCCGGGACAGGCTTTCCTATTCTCTGGAAACACCATATATTTT. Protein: CASSRPGQAFLFSGNTIYF. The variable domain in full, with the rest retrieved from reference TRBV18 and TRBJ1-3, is NAGVMQNPRHLVRRRGQEARLRCSPMKGHSHVYWYRQLPEEGLKFMVYLQKENIIDESGMPKERFSAEFPKEGPSILRIQQVVRGDSAAYFCASSRPGQAFLFSGNTIYFGEGSWLTVV.